Presented here are 21 T cell receptor beta chains from one specimen sequenced in a study of blood T cell repertoires in COVID-19 (TCRdb year 2020). The receptor library was made with the immunoSEQ multiplex PCR assay. What TCRdb holds here is the immuneACCESS table cut down to in-frame rearrangements. Part of the clones is not present; checked against another copy, under half of the missing clones reflect an unresolved V gene, and the others are unexplained. The table for this sample lists around 300,000 clones; nearly 90% of them were counted only once. Around 4.4% of the sample comes from the top ten. The sequenced sample was PBMCs or T cells enriched from blood (not recorded which). The receptors were gathered from a young woman with acute COVID-19.

The chain recombines TRBV25-1 with TRBJ2-1, with 7 positions matching TRBD2. Germline V gene lookup returns CDR1 MGHDK and CDR2 SYGVNS. V trimming: 8 bases; J trimming: 6 bases; junction bases outside the gene matches: 13. The CDR3 is 15 residues long. CDR3 DNA sequence: TGTGCCAGCTCGGATGCGGGGGTCCATTCCAATGAGCAGTTCTTC. It codes for CASSDAGVHSNEQFF.

V usage is TRBV12-5 and J usage is TRBJ2-2; 8 bases line up with TRBD2. V lost 6 bases, J lost 4 bases, and 4 bases stayed unmatched. The length of the CDR3 is 14 residues. CDR1 and CDR2 (germline): LGHNT, FRNRAP. DNA for the CDR3: TGTGCTAGTGGGATAGGGACTAGCACCGGGGAGCTGTTTTTT. This translates into CASGIGTSTGELFF.

The rearrangement uses TRBV15 and TRBJ1-2, with D perhaps matching TRBD1 (6 bases). Germline V gene sequence: CDR1 LNHNV, CDR2 YYDKDF (reference sequence). V gave up 0 bases and J gave up 9 bases, with 20 bases separating them. This CDR3 has 16 residues. The DNA for the CDR3 is TGTGCCACCAGCAGAGATCAATTAGGGCAGGGGCACAGCTACACCTTC. This encodes CATSRDQLGQGHSYTF.

This CDR3 is CASSKQNQPQHF. The DNA for the CDR3 is TGTGCCAGCAGCAAACAAAATCAGCCCCAGCATTTT. The rearrangement links TRBV21-1 to TRBJ1-5; TRBD1, the D gene given by the table, was not confirmed from the DNA. TRBV21-1 is a pseudogene locus. CDR3 size: 12 residues.

The chain carries TRBV7-3 and TRBJ2-7, with D uncertain. This CDR3 contains 13 residues. Germline assignment: CDR1 SGHTA and CDR2 FQGTGA. Deletions cut 2 bases from V and 1 base from J, with 6 bases between. The CDR3 loop reads CASSLGRSYEQYF. The DNA for the CDR3 is TGTGCCAGCAGCTTAGGCAGATCCTACGAGCAGTACTTC.

V and J are TRBV20-1 and TRBJ2-3; 10 nucleotides align to TRBD2. With 3 bases clipped from V and 5 bases from J, the junction kept 8 bases outside the gene matches. The germline V gene encodes CDR1 DFQATT and CDR2 SNEGSKA (reference sequence). The CDR3 runs to 15 residues. CDR3 residues: CSASSLAGVGDTQYF. The DNA of the CDR3 is TGCAGTGCTAGTAGTCTAGCGGGAGTGGGAGATACGCAGTATTTT.

The genes are TRBV12-5 and TRBJ1-2; 7 bases line up with TRBD1. V was pared by 6 bases and J by 4 bases, with 5 bases of the junction left unmatched. Germline CDR1 reads LGHNT; CDR2 reads FRNRAP. The CDR3 has 13 amino acids. This chain's CDR3 is CASGAGGVYGYTF. Here the CDR3 DNA reads TGTGCTAGTGGGGCAGGGGGAGTCTATGGCTACACCTTC.

The DNA of the CDR3 is TGCAGCGCATGGGCTTTGGAGACCCAGTACTTC. Translating gives CSAWALETQYF. The rearrangement uses TRBV29-1 and TRBJ2-5; the D is unclear. This CDR3 is 11 amino acids long. In germline, CDR1 is SQVTM, CDR2 ANQGSEA. Trimming removed 7 bases from V and 5 bases from J, with 11 bases in between.

This clone was detected only once. The V and J genes are TRBV4-1 and TRBJ1-4, with 9 bases identical to TRBD1. This CDR3 is built from 15 residues. The V segment lost 5 bases and the J segment 4 bases; nucleotides outside the gene matches: 5. CDR1 and CDR2 from the germline V gene are MGHRA and YSYEKL. The CDR3 nucleotides are TGCGCCAGCAGCGTGCCGGGACAGGGTAATGAAAAACTGTTTTTT. Residues: CASSVPGQGNEKLFF.

The V call is TRBV2, the J call TRBJ1-4; 11 positions agree with TRBD1. The CDR3 has 15 residues. Trimming took 3 bases from V and 8 from J; bases not matched to a gene: 5. Germline lookup yields CDR1 SNHLY and CDR2 FYNNEI. The DNA for the CDR3 is TGTGCCAGCAGTGACGGACAGGGGGCCGGAGAAAAACTGTTTTTT. Amino acid sequence: CASSDGQGAGEKLFF.

The chain links TRBV10-3 to TRBJ1-2; a possible D gene is TRBD1 (6 bases). Germline CDR1 reads ENHRY; CDR2 reads SYGVKD. CDR3 length: 15 residues. The V gene lost 3 bases and the J gene lost 3 bases, with 14 bases spanning the gap. CDR3 in DNA: TGTGCCATCAGTGAACAGGGCCTCATCTACTATGGCTACACCTTC. Amino acids: CAISEQGLIYYGYTF.

This clone appeared once. The sample carries other DNA sequences with the same CDR3. The chain couples TRBV28 to TRBJ1-1; no reliable D call. Germline V gene data show CDR1 as MDHEN and CDR2 as SYDVKM. The CDR3 has 12 amino acids. Trimming removed 3 bases at V and 2 bases at J, with 4 bases between. This chain's CDR3 is CASSFRNTEAFF. The CDR3 DNA reads TGTGCCAGCAGTTTTAGAAACACTGAAGCTTTCTTT.

The J gene is TRBJ2-3, the V gene TRBV19; 9 nucleotides line up with TRBD1. Germline V gene data show CDR1 as LNHDA and CDR2 as SQIVND (reference sequence). Trimming removed 8 bases from V and 3 bases from J; junction bases left unmatched: 3. The CDR3 is 13 residues long. CDR3 residues: CASWTGATDTQYF. CDR3 DNA: TGTGCCAGTTGGACAGGGGCGACAGATACGCAGTATTTT.

The chain links TRBV10-3 to TRBJ2-1, with 8 bases identical to TRBD1. The CDR3 totals 13 residues. CDR1 and CDR2 from the germline V gene are ENHRY and SYGVKD. Unmatched junction bases numbered 6, after V lost 7 bases and J lost 7 bases. CDR3 DNA sequence: TGTGCCATCACTGGACAGGGAGAGAATGAGCAGTTCTTC. Translation gives CAITGQGENEQFF.

This clone was seen a handful of times. The J gene is TRBJ1-5, the V gene TRBV7-2; 7 bases align to TRBD1. The CDR3 is made up of 16 amino acids. The J segment lost 5 bases and the V segment lost 5 bases, leaving 12 bases of the junction unmatched. Germline V lookup: CDR1 SGHTA, CDR2 FQGNSA. This chain's CDR3 is CASSLWGPGTDQPQHF. The CDR3 DNA sequence: TGTGCCAGCAGCCTTTGGGGGCCGGGGACAGATCAGCCCCAGCATTTT.

As DNA, the CDR3 is TGTGCCAGTAGTCCCGGGACAGGACTGTACCAAGAGACCCAGTACTTC. This codes for CASSPGTGLYQETQYF. The chain employs TRBV19 and TRBJ2-5; TRBD1 aligns across 8 bases. Germline V gene lookup returns CDR1 LNHDA and CDR2 SQIVND (reference sequence). CDR3 length: 16 amino acids. V shed 5 bases, J shed 0 bases, and the junction held 8 bases outside the gene matches.

The chain joins TRBV15 to TRBJ2-7; D gene ambiguous. Germline V lookup: CDR1 LNHNV, CDR2 YYDKDF (reference sequence). This CDR3 contains 15 residues. Trimming stripped 0 bases from V and 2 bases from J, with 11 bases between. The CDR3 protein is CATSRDRNSPYEQYF. CDR3 nucleotide sequence: TGTGCCACCAGCAGAGATAGGAACAGCCCCTACGAGCAGTACTTC.

Comment on this clone: This same CDR3 is encoded by further DNA sequences in the sample. J is TRBJ2-1 and V is TRBV5-1; 10 positions match TRBD2. Germline CDR1 is SGHRS and CDR2 is YFSETQ. The V and J ends lost 1 base and 7 bases, in that order; junction bases with no gene match: 5. The CDR3 totals 15 residues. The CDR3 here is CASSLSLAGENEQFF. The CDR3 DNA follows: TGCGCCAGCAGCTTGTCTCTAGCGGGGGAAAATGAGCAGTTCTTC.

This sequence joins TRBV5-6 and TRBJ2-7; 7 bases line up with TRBD2. CDR1 is SGHDT and CDR2 is YYEEEE in the germline V gene. This CDR3 is 16 amino acids long. V lost 5 bases to trimming and J lost 0 bases; unmatched junction nucleotides: 11. The CDR3 DNA follows: TGTGCCAGCAGGCAAACCCCCGGGGGGATCTCCTACGAGCAGTACTTC. As protein: CASRQTPGGISYEQYF.

As to this clone: The identical CDR3 is also encoded by other nucleotide sequences in the sample. The J gene is TRBJ2-7, the V gene TRBV30, with 7 positions matching TRBD1. Germline CDR1 reads GTSNPN; CDR2 reads SVGIG (reference sequence). This CDR3 has 12 residues. The V and J ends lost 5 bases and 2 bases, in that order; junction bases with no gene match: 3. DNA for the CDR3: TGTGCCTGGGGGGACAGCCCCTACGAGCAGTACTTC. It translates to CAWGDSPYEQYF.

CDR3 residues: CAISGSRQGLSETQYF. The CDR3 DNA follows: TGTGCCATCAGTGGGTCAAGACAGGGCCTATCGGAGACCCAGTACTTC. The rearrangement joins TRBV10-3 to TRBJ2-5; TRBD1 agrees at 7 bases. The CDR3 sequence is 16 residues long. V trimming: 4 bases; J trimming: 5 bases; junction bases outside the gene matches: 13. Looked up from germline, CDR1 is ENHRY and CDR2 is SYGVKD.